This TCR beta chain was captured in a study of blood T cell repertoires in COVID-19. The germline V gene encodes CDR1 MDHEN and CDR2 SYDVKM. This CDR3 is built from 15 residues. The junction had 6 bases not matched to a gene; V was cut back by 2 bases and J by 3 bases. TCRdb keeps only in-frame clones here, not all; method: immunoSEQ multiplex PCR. This sample carries some 100,000 clones, 80% of them seen once, and the ten largest clones take roughly 16%. The sample was peripheral blood. This receptor was identified in a human donor in a cohort sampled during active COVID-19. The J gene is TRBJ2-5, the V gene TRBV28, with 7 bases that match TRBD1. In DNA, the CDR3 is TGTGCCAGCAGTTTAGTGGGGACAGCAAAAGAGACCCAGTACTTC. Residues: CASSLVGTAKETQYF.